Listed below are T cell receptor beta chains from one sample, sequenced in a study of blood T cell repertoires in COVID-19. TCRdb keeps only in-frame clones here, not all; method: immunoSEQ multiplex PCR. This sample yields under 200,000 clones, of which roughly 93% are seen a single time; approximately 2.2% belongs to the top ten. Sequencing was done on a sample of peripheral blood. All receptors derive from a man aged 18 to 29 with acute or convalescent COVID-19. Each CDR3 is given with its conserved first and last residue. The order of the fields is clone size, V gene, J gene, CDR3 protein. The size field is filled for only some rows; it gives once, few, many or a size class.

clone_size: NA
v_call: TRBV4-1
j_call: TRBJ2-2
cdr3_aa: CASSQPPTERAWITGELFF

clone_size: NA
v_call: TRBV30
j_call: TRBJ1-1
cdr3_aa: CAWSEQTGEAFF

clone_size: NA
v_call: TRBV27
j_call: TRBJ1-6
cdr3_aa: CASRQGASYNSPLHF

clone_size: NA
v_call: TRBV6-6
j_call: TRBJ2-1
cdr3_aa: CASSYSSRDKQFF

clone_size: NA
v_call: TRBV5-1
j_call: TRBJ2-2
cdr3_aa: CASSPRTGNTGELFF

clone_size: NA
v_call: TRBV28
j_call: TRBJ2-7
cdr3_aa: CASSFGGPYEQYF

clone_size: NA
v_call: TRBV21-1
j_call: TRBJ2-2
cdr3_aa: CASSSGQVNTGELFF

clone_size: NA
v_call: TRBV30
j_call: TRBJ2-1
cdr3_aa: CAWSDIAGGLNEQFF

clone_size: NA
v_call: TRBV7-6
j_call: TRBJ1-4
cdr3_aa: CASSRGQSNEKLFF

clone_size: NA
v_call: TRBV19
j_call: TRBJ1-5
cdr3_aa: CASSLIRTGASFSNSNQPQHF

clone_size: NA
v_call: TRBV9
j_call: TRBJ2-3
cdr3_aa: CASSVRWLAAGDTQYF

clone_size: NA
v_call: TRBV5-3
j_call: TRBJ2-5
cdr3_aa: CARSPAGVAETQYF

clone_size: NA
v_call: TRBV7-6
j_call: TRBJ2-6
cdr3_aa: CASSLTGQGTSGANVLTF

clone_size: NA
v_call: TRBV3-1/TRBV3-2
j_call: TRBJ2-5
cdr3_aa: CASSLYGQEHQETQYF

clone_size: NA
v_call: TRBV9
j_call: TRBJ2-7
cdr3_aa: CASSVGAQGDLRGEQYF

clone_size: NA
v_call: TRBV28
j_call: TRBJ1-6
cdr3_aa: CASSWGRDNSPLHF

clone_size: NA
v_call: TRBV12-3/TRBV12-4
j_call: TRBJ2-1
cdr3_aa: CASSYNRGNEQFF

clone_size: NA
v_call: TRBV6-5
j_call: TRBJ1-3
cdr3_aa: CASIGANSGNTIYF

clone_size: once
v_call: TRBV14
j_call: TRBJ1-2
cdr3_aa: CASSHGGDGYTF

clone_size: NA
v_call: TRBV10-2
j_call: TRBJ2-7
cdr3_aa: CASSEGGEQYF

clone_size: NA
v_call: TRBV9
j_call: TRBJ1-6
cdr3_aa: CASSPRTANSPLHF

clone_size: NA
v_call: TRBV19
j_call: TRBJ1-5
cdr3_aa: CASTDRGSVWGYQPQHF

clone_size: NA
v_call: TRBV5-4
j_call: TRBJ2-7
cdr3_aa: CASSLEGVSEQYF

clone_size: few
v_call: TRBV20-1
j_call: TRBJ1-1
cdr3_aa: CSASGQGRTEAFF

clone_size: once
v_call: TRBV6-5
j_call: TRBJ1-1
cdr3_aa: CASRIEKNTEAFF

clone_size: NA
v_call: TRBV11-2
j_call: TRBJ1-2
cdr3_aa: CASSLERGLGYGYTF

clone_size: NA
v_call: TRBV12-5
j_call: TRBJ2-1
cdr3_aa: CASGLADSPKYNEQFF

clone_size: NA
v_call: TRBV2
j_call: TRBJ1-3
cdr3_aa: CASSEYSPGNTIYF

clone_size: NA
v_call: TRBV6-5
j_call: TRBJ1-5
cdr3_aa: CASSQNQPQHF

clone_size: NA
v_call: TRBV10-2
j_call: TRBJ1-5
cdr3_aa: CASSDLWTGNQPQHF

clone_size: once
v_call: TRBV4-1
j_call: TRBJ2-7
cdr3_aa: CASSRLLAGGSLYEQYF

clone_size: NA
v_call: TRBV7-6
j_call: TRBJ2-5
cdr3_aa: CASSDRPQETQYF

clone_size: NA
v_call: TRBV4-2
j_call: TRBJ1-1
cdr3_aa: CASSQEPGVNTEAFF

clone_size: NA
v_call: TRBV5-6
j_call: TRBJ2-5
cdr3_aa: CASSFPGQGGQYF

clone_size: NA
v_call: TRBV5-5
j_call: TRBJ2-1
cdr3_aa: CASSPYRGLEEQFF

clone_size: NA
v_call: TRBV12-2
j_call: TRBJ1-4
cdr3_aa: CASRFTDRGVTREKLFF

clone_size: few
v_call: TRBV2
j_call: TRBJ1-6
cdr3_aa: CASSEMGTDDSPLHF

clone_size: NA
v_call: TRBV14
j_call: TRBJ2-3
cdr3_aa: CANSQGPFRGGSSTDTQYF

clone_size: NA
v_call: TRBV5-6
j_call: TRBJ2-5
cdr3_aa: CASSSNTIQETQYF

clone_size: NA
v_call: TRBV10-3
j_call: TRBJ2-3
cdr3_aa: CAISEGTSGGRSGDTQYF

clone_size: NA
v_call: TRBV18
j_call: TRBJ1-1
cdr3_aa: CASSTGGDTEAFF

clone_size: NA
v_call: TRBV5-4
j_call: TRBJ2-3
cdr3_aa: CASSLTTLGTDTQYF

clone_size: NA
v_call: TRBV29-1
j_call: TRBJ1-1
cdr3_aa: CSAGVTNTEAFF

clone_size: NA
v_call: TRBV5-4
j_call: TRBJ2-2
cdr3_aa: CASSLLGQGTGELFF

clone_size: NA
v_call: TRBV14
j_call: TRBJ1-2
cdr3_aa: CASSQGGPYGYTF

clone_size: NA
v_call: TRBV12-5
j_call: TRBJ2-1
cdr3_aa: CASGLVQGGIAQSYNEQFF

clone_size: NA
v_call: TRBV11-3
j_call: TRBJ2-2
cdr3_aa: CASSLAASGYTGELFF

clone_size: once
v_call: TRBV30
j_call: TRBJ2-7
cdr3_aa: CAWSEGYEQYF

clone_size: few
v_call: TRBV27
j_call: TRBJ1-3
cdr3_aa: CASSLTGDEDTIYF

clone_size: once
v_call: TRBV18
j_call: TRBJ2-1
cdr3_aa: CASSPPDPGTRVPEQFF

clone_size: NA
v_call: TRBV9
j_call: TRBJ1-3
cdr3_aa: CASSYTGGSGNTIYF

clone_size: NA
v_call: TRBV27
j_call: TRBJ2-3
cdr3_aa: CASSKIAGGTQYF

clone_size: few
v_call: TRBV27
j_call: TRBJ1-2
cdr3_aa: CASSPIPRQGWYTF